Sequencing of this T cell receptor beta chain was carried out in a study of OX40 agonist ivuxolimab in advanced cancers. Study-level background: Every patient in dose escalation had hepatocellular carcinoma, melanoma, renal cell or head and neck cancer. Subjects had a mean age of about 65 years, with a range of roughly 20 to 79; less than 90% were male.

On this clone itself: The target antigen is unknown.

Study-wide results and caveats: CD4+ and CD8+ blood T cells expanded clonally by week 6 at 0.1 to 3.0 mg/kg. Certain nonresponding patients likewise had low normalized T-cell clonal expansion.

Germline values: CDR1 MDHEN, CDR2 SYDVKM. Trimming shortened V by 6 bases and J by 5 bases, and 17 bases separated the two germline ends. This CDR3 contains 15 residues. Produced via immunoSEQ multiplex PCR; TCRdb's table is partial and in-frame only. Of tens of thousands of clones listed, roughly four fifths are singletons. The source of this sequence is an adult with an advanced solid tumor such as melanoma, head and neck, liver or kidney cancer. The sample consisted of CD4+ or CD8+ T cells sorted from blood, taken in a trial of the OX40 agonist ivuxolimab. This rearrangement joins TRBV28 to TRBJ2-4; possibly TRBD2 for D (5 bases). The CDR3 DNA is TGTGCCAGCAGCTTTACAGTTGGGGAGCAAAACATTCAGTACTTC. Its protein is CASSFTVGEQNIQYF.